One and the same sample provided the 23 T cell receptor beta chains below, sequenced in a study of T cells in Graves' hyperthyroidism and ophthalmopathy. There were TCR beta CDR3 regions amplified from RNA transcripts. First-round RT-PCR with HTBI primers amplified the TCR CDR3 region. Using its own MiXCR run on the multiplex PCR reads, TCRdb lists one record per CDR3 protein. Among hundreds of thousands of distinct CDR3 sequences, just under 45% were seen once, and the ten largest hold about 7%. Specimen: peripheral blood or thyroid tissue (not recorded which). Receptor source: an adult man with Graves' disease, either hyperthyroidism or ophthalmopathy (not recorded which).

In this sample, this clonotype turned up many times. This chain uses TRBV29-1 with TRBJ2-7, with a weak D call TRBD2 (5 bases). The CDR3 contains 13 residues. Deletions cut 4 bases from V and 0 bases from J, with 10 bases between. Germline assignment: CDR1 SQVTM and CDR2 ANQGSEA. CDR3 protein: CSVGSGSSYEQYF. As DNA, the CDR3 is TGCAGCGTTGGCAGCGGCAGCTCCTACGAGCAGTACTTC.

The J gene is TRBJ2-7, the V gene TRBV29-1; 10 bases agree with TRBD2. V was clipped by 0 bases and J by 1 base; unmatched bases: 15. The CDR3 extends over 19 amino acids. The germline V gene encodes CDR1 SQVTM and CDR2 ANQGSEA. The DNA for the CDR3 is TGCAGCGTTGAAGAGTGGCTAGCGGGGGACCCTACCGGGTCCTACGAGCAGTACTTC. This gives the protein CSVEEWLAGDPTGSYEQYF.

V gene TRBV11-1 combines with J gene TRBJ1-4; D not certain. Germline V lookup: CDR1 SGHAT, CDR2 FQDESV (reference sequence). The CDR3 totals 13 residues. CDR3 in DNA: TGTGCTAGAGCTTTCGGAGAGGAGGAAAAACTGTTTTTT. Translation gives CARAFGEEEKLFF.

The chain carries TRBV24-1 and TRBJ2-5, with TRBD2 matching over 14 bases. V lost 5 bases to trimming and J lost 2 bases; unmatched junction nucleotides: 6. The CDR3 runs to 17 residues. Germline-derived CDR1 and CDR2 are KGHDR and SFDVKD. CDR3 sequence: CATSAPRLAGGQETQYF. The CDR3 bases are TGTGCCACCAGTGCTCCACGACTAGCGGGGGGGCAAGAGACCCAGTACTTC.

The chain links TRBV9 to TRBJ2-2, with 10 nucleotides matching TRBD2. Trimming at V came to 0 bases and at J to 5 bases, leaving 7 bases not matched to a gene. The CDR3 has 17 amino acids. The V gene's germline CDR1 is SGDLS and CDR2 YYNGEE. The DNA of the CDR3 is TGTGCCAGCAGCGTAGCCGGAACTAGCGGGGCAACCGGGGAGCTGTTTTTT. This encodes CASSVAGTSGATGELFF.

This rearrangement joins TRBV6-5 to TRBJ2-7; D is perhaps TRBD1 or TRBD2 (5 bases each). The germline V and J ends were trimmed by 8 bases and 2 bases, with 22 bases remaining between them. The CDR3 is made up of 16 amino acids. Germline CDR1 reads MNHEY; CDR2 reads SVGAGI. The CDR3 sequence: CASRGAIRGSPYEQYF. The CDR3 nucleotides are TGTGCCAGCCGAGGGGCGATTAGAGGTTCCCCCTACGAGCAGTACTTC.

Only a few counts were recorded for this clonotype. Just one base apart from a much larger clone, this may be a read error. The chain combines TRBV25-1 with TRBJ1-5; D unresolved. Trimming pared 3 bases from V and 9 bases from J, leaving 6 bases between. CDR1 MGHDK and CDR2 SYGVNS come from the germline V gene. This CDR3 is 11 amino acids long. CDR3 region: CASSDGGPQHF. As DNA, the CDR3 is TGTGCCAGCAGTGATGGCGGGCCCCAGCATTTT.

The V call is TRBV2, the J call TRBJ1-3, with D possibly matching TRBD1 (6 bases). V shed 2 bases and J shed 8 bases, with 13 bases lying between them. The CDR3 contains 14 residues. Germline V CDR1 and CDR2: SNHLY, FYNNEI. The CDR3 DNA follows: TGTGCCAGCAGTGAAACAGGGATGGGCTACACCATATATTTT. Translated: CASSETGMGYTIYF.

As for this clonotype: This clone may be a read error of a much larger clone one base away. The CDR3 coding sequence is TGTGCCAGCAGTGCGGGACAGGGCTATGGCAACACCTTC. It is translated as CASSAGQGYGNTF. V usage is TRBV2 and J usage is TRBJ1-2, with 9 bases that match TRBD1. The germline V gene encodes CDR1 SNHLY and CDR2 FYNNEI. The CDR3 is 13 amino acids.

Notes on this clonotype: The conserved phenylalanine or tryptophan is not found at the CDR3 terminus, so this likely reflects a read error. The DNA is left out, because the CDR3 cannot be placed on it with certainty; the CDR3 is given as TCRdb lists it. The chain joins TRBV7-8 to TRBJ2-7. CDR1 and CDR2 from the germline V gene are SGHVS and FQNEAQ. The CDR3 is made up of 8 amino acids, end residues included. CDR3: CASSLARG.

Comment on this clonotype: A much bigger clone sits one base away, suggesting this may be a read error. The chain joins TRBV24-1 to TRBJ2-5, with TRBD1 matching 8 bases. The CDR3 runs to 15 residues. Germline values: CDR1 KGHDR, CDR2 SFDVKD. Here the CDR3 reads CAISDTQGAWETQYF. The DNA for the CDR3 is TGTGCCATCAGTGACACCCAGGGGGCTTGGGAGACCCAGTACTTC.

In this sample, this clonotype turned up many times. The CDR3 spells CASSEGLGDTDTQYF. CDR3 nucleotides: TGTGCCAGCAGTGAAGGTCTAGGAGACACAGATACGCAGTATTTT. V gene TRBV25-1 combines with J gene TRBJ2-3, with no clear D. Germline V lookup: CDR1 MGHDK, CDR2 SYGVNS. The length of the CDR3 is 15 residues. V shed 2 bases and J shed 2 bases, with 11 bases lying between them.

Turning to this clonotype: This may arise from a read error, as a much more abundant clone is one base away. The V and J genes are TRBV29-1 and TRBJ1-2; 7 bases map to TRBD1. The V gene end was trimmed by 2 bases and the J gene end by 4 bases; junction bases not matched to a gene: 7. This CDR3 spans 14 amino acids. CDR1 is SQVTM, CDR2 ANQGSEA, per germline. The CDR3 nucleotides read TGCAGCGTTGAACCCCCCGGGGACAGCTATGGCTACACCTTC. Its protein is CSVEPPGDSYGYTF. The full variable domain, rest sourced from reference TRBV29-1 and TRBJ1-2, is SAVISQKPSRDICQRGTSLTIQCQVDSQVTMMFWYRQQPGQSLTLIATANQGSEATYESGFVIDKFPISRPNLTFSTLTVSNMSPEDSSIYLCSVEPPGDSYGYTFGSGTRLTVV.

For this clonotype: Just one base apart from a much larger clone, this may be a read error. In nucleotides, the CDR3 is TGTGCCAGCAGACCATATCAGGGGCAGCAGACCCAGTACTTC. This translates into CASRPYQGQQTQYF. The V and J genes are TRBV2 and TRBJ2-5; possibly TRBD1 for D (6 bases). The ends were cut back, 6 bases at V and 6 bases at J, with 17 bases in the middle. This CDR3 comprises 14 residues. Germline values: CDR1 SNHLY, CDR2 FYNNEI. The complete variable domain, with remaining parts taken from reference TRBV2 and TRBJ2-5, reads EPEVTQTPSHQVTQMGQEVILRCVPISNHLYFYWYRQILGQKVEFLVSFYNNEISEKSEIFDDQFSVERPDGSNFTLKIRSTKLEDSAMYFCASRPYQGQQTQYFGPGTRLLVL.

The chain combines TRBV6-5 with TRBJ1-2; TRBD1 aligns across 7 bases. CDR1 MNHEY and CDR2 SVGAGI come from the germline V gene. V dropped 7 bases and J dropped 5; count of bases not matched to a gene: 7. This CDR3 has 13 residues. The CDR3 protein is CASIEGGLYGYTF. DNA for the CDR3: TGTGCCAGCATCGAAGGGGGCCTGTATGGCTACACCTTC.

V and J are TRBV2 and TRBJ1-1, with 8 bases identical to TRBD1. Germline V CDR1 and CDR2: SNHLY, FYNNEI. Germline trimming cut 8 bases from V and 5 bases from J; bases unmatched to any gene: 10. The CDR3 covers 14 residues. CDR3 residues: CASLGARGQTEAFF. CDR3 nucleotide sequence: TGTGCCAGCTTAGGGGCCAGGGGGCAAACTGAAGCTTTCTTT.

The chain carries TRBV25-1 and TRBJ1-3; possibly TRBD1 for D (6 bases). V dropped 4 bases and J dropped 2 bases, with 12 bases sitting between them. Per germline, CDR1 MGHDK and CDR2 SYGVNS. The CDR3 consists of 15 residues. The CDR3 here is CASSGWEGAGNTIYF. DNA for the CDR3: TGTGCCAGCAGTGGATGGGAGGGGGCTGGAAACACCATATATTTT.

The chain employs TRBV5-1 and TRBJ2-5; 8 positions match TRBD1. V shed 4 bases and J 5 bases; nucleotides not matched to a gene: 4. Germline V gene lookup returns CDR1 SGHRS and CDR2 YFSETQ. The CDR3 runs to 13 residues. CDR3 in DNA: TGCGCCAGCAGCAAACAGGGGGGCGAGACCCAGTACTTC. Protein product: CASSKQGGETQYF. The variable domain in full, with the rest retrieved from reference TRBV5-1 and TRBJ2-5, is KAGVTQTPRYLIKTRGQQVTLSCSPISGHRSVSWYQQTPGQGLQFLFEYFSETQRNKGNFPGRFSGRQFSNSRSEMNVSTLELGDSALYLCASSKQGGETQYFGPGTRLLVL.

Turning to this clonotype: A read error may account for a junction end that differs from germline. CDR3 sequence reads: CASSTSGTDYNPPLHF. Written as DNA, the CDR3 is TGTGCCAGCAGCACCAGCGGGACAGACTATAATCCACCCCTCCACTTT. The chain is built from TRBV7-2 and TRBJ1-6; 7 nucleotides agree with TRBD1. CDR1 is SGHTA, CDR2 FQGNSA, per germline. The length of the CDR3 is 16 residues.

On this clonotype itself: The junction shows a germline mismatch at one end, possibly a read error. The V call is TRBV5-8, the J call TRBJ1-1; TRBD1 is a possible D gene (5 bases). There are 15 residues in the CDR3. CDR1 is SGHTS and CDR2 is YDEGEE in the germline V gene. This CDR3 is CASRPRGIRNTEAFF. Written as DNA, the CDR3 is TGTGCCAGCAGACCTCGGGGCATCAGGAACACTGAGGCTTTCTTT.

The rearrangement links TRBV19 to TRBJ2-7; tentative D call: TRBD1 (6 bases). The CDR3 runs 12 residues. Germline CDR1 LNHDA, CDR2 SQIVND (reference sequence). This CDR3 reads CARDRLSYEQYF. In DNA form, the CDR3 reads TGTGCTAGAGACAGGCTCTCCTACGAGCAGTACTTC.

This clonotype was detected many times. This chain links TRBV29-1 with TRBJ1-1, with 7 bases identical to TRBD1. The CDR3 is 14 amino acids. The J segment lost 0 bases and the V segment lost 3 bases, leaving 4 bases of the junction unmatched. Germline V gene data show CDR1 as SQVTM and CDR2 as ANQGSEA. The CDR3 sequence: CSVEKGAMNTEAFF. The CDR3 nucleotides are TGCAGCGTTGAGAAGGGGGCCATGAACACTGAAGCTTTCTTT.

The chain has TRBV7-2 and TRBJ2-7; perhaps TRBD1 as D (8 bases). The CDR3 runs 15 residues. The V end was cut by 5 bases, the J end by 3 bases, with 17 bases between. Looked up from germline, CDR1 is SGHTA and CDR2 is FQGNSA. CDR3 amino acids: CASSPTGDYGYEQYF. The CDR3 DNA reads TGTGCCAGCAGCCCGACAGGGGACTATGGCTACGAGCAGTACTTC.